The source of this T cell receptor beta chain is a study of vaccination effects on CD4 cells after COVID-19. The germline gives CDR1 SGHVS, CDR2 FQNEAQ. V lost 5 bases and J 2 bases, leaving 15 bases between the germline ends. CDR3 size: 16 residues. Some clones are missing from TCRdb's copy, which holds only in-frame ones; the method was immunoSEQ multiplex PCR. In the table there are some 63,000 clones, 65% to 75% of which are singletons. As for this clone: Its specificity is unknown.

Cultured cells yielded isolated CD4+ T cells after approximately nine days. The input for sequencing was CD4+ T cells from PBMCs cultured without peptide, taken before COVID-19 vaccination. The chain joins TRBV7-8 to TRBJ2-2; D ambiguous. The origin of this receptor is a human donor who had a prior SARS-CoV-2 infection. The CDR3 DNA sequence: TGTGCCAGCAGCCCTCGGACGGGTCAAAACACCGGGGAGCTGTTTTTT. This sequence encodes CASSPRTGQNTGELFF. The whole variable domain, remainder taken from reference TRBV7-8 and TRBJ2-2, is GAGVSQSPRYKVAKRGQDVALRCDPISGHVSLFWYQQALGQGPEFLTYFQNEAQLDKSGLPSDRFFAERPEGSVSTLKIQRTQQEDSAVYLCASSPRTGQNTGELFFGEGSRLTVL.